The 15 T cell receptor beta chains given below trace back to one sample, sequenced in a study of shared clonotypes between healthy human individuals. Sequencing was performed with immunoSEQ multiplex PCR; in TCRdb, only in-frame clones are kept and a portion is missing. The sample consists of roughly 86,000 clones, 60% to 75% of them appearing once. Sequenced sample: memory CD8+ T cells sorted from blood. The subset denotes: CD45RO+ cells pooled with CCR7-negative TemRA cells. Receptors originate from a man aged 25 to 40 in good health.

A word on this clone: A read error is the likely source, as a far larger clone sits one nucleotide away. This chain joins TRBV6-4 and TRBJ2-1, with D maybe TRBD2 (5 bases). This CDR3 spans 13 amino acids. CDR1 MRHNA and CDR2 SNTAGT come from the germline V gene. Written as DNA, the CDR3 is TGTGCCTGCAGTGCGGGCTCCTACAATGAGCAGTTCTTC. This sequence encodes CACSAGSYNEQFF.

This chain links TRBV7-2 with TRBJ2-2; no reliable D call. Per the germline V gene, CDR1 is SGHTA and CDR2 is FQGNSA. The CDR3 sequence is 15 residues long. Trimming cost V 4 bases and J 6 bases, with 15 bases left between them. The DNA of the CDR3 is TGTGCCAGCAGCTCGACAACTTTAGGAGCCGGGGAGCTGTTTTTT. It yields the protein CASSSTTLGAGELFF.

This clone was counted only a few times. V gene TRBV19 combines with J gene TRBJ1-1; tentatively, D is TRBD1 (6 bases). The CDR3 has 12 amino acids. V was pared by 5 bases and J by 5 bases, with 9 bases between. Germline V CDR1 and CDR2: LNHDA, SQIVND (reference sequence). The CDR3 loop reads CASSPTGTEAFF. In DNA form, the CDR3 reads TGTGCCAGTAGTCCAACAGGGACTGAAGCTTTCTTT.

The J gene is TRBJ1-1, the V gene TRBV6-1; the match to TRBD1 covers 7 bases. Trimming removed 4 bases from V and 10 bases from J; junction bases left unmatched: 9. Germline lookup yields CDR1 MNHNS and CDR2 SASEGT. CDR3 length: 13 residues. CDR3 sequence reads: CASSVMVGQLAFF. Written as DNA, the CDR3 is TGTGCCAGCAGTGTGATGGTGGGACAGTTAGCTTTCTTT.

This sequence joins TRBV4-1 and TRBJ2-3; D gene ambiguous. CDR1 is MGHRA and CDR2 is YSYEKL in the germline V gene. Trimming shortened V by 6 bases and J by 2 bases, and 12 bases separated the two germline ends. This CDR3 has 14 amino acids. The CDR3, as DNA: TGCGCCAGCAGTCTTTCGGTTACCACAGATACGCAGTATTTT. This sequence encodes CASSLSVTTDTQYF.

The genes are TRBV7-9 and TRBJ2-7; TRBD1 is a possible D gene (6 bases). Germline lookup yields CDR1 SEHNR and CDR2 FQNEAQ (reference sequence). Trimming pared 5 bases from V and 3 bases from J, leaving 14 bases between. The CDR3 totals 14 residues. CDR3 DNA sequence: TGTGCCAGCAGCCAACCGGGACAACACTACGAGCAGTACTTC. Protein: CASSQPGQHYEQYF.

This clone was found a few times. Other DNA sequences within the sample encode an identical CDR3. The genes are TRBV29-1 and TRBJ1-1; D gene uncertain. With 4 bases removed from V and 1 base from J, the gap between germline ends came to 7 bases. This CDR3 has 12 residues. The germline V gene encodes CDR1 SQVTM and CDR2 ANQGSEA. CDR3 coding DNA: TGCAGCGTTGCTCCAGGGAACACTGAAGCTTTCTTT. Residues: CSVAPGNTEAFF. The full variable domain, rest sourced from reference TRBV29-1 and TRBJ1-1, is SAVISQKPSRDICQRGTSLTIQCQVDSQVTMMFWYRQQPGQSLTLIATANQGSEATYESGFVIDKFPISRPNLTFSTLTVSNMSPEDSSIYLCSVAPGNTEAFFGQGTRLTVV.

The chain couples TRBV9 to TRBJ2-3, with 8 bases matching TRBD1. V shed 0 bases and J 5 bases; nucleotides not matched to a gene: 5. CDR3 length: 15 residues. Germline-derived CDR1 and CDR2 are SGDLS and YYNGEE. Written as DNA, the CDR3 is TGTGCCAGCAGCGTAGATGGACAGGGTAGAGATACGCAGTATTTT. Translation gives CASSVDGQGRDTQYF.

The rearrangement uses TRBV6-5 and TRBJ1-2, with D uncertain. Deletions cut 2 bases from V and 4 bases from J, with 8 bases between. The CDR3 is 13 amino acids. The germline CDR1 and CDR2 sequences are MNHEY and SVGAGI. This CDR3 reads CASSYTLGYGYTF. CDR3 in DNA: TGTGCCAGCAGTTACACACTAGGCTATGGCTACACCTTC.

The gene calls are TRBV2 and TRBJ2-7, with 11 bases aligning to TRBD2. CDR3 length equals 17 residues. Germline CDR1 reads SNHLY; CDR2 reads FYNNEI. V lost 6 bases, J lost 6 bases, and 16 bases stayed unmatched. The CDR3 DNA sequence: TGTGCCAGCAGCATGATAGCGGGAGGGCCCCAACCGGCCGAGCAGTACTTC. It specifies CASSMIAGGPQPAEQYF.

This clone has ten or more counts. The J gene is TRBJ2-4, the V gene TRBV14; possible D gene TRBD2, 5 bases. Per germline, CDR1 SGHDN and CDR2 FVKESK. This CDR3 spans 16 amino acids. With 1 base removed from V and 7 bases from J, the gap between germline ends came to 17 bases. The CDR3 region has the DNA TGTGCCAGCAGCCAAGGGGCCGCGGGCGGTGGTAACATTCAGTACTTC. Residues: CASSQGAAGGGNIQYF.

In its sample, this clone was seen a few times. The chain combines TRBV2 with TRBJ2-7; D remains unclear. Germline CDR1 SNHLY, CDR2 FYNNEI. The V gene lost 1 base and the J gene lost 2 bases, with 12 bases spanning the gap. The CDR3 totals 15 residues. In DNA, the CDR3 is TGTGCCAGCAGTGAAGATCAGGACCGACCCTACGAGCAGTACTTC. Protein sequence: CASSEDQDRPYEQYF.

The chain's CDR3 is CASSERGGETQYF. CDR3 sequence (DNA): TGTGCCAGCAGTGAAAGGGGGGGGGAGACCCAGTACTTC. The chain links TRBV25-1 to TRBJ2-5; D possibly corresponds to TRBD2 (7 bases). Trimming removed 2 bases at V and 5 bases at J, with 9 bases between. The length of the CDR3 is 13 residues. CDR1 and CDR2 from the germline V gene are MGHDK and SYGVNS.

The V and J genes are TRBV29-1 and TRBJ2-1; TRBD2 matches 11 bases. The CDR3 is 17 amino acids. Trimming took 6 bases from V and 0 from J; bases not matched to a gene: 10. From germline, CDR1 is SQVTM and CDR2 ANQGSEA. This chain's CDR3 is CSVTGTSGFSSYNEQFF. CDR3 sequence (DNA): TGCAGCGTAACCGGGACTAGCGGATTCTCCTCCTACAATGAGCAGTTCTTC.

This chain connects TRBV6-1 to TRBJ1-2; no clear D. V shed 6 bases and J shed 3 bases, with 5 bases lying between them. Germline V gene sequence: CDR1 MNHNS, CDR2 SASEGT. This CDR3 has 11 residues. The CDR3 DNA reads TGTGCCAGCAGCGAATACTATGGCTACACCTTC. Translated: CASSEYYGYTF.